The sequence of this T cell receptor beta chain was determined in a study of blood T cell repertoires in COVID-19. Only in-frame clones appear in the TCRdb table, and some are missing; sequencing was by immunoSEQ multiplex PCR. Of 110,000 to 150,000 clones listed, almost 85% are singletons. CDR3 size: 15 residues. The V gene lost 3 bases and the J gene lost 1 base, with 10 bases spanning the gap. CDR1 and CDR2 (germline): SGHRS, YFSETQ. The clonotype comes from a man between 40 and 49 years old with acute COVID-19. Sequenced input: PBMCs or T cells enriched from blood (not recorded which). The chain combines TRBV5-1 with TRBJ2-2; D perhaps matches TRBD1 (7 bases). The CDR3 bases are TGCGCCAGCAGCTCCCAGGGGGGGAACACCGGGGAGCTGTTTTTT. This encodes CASSSQGGNTGELFF. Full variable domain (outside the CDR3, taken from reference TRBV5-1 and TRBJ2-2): KAGVTQTPRYLIKTRGQQVTLSCSPISGHRSVSWYQQTPGQGLQFLFEYFSETQRNKGNFPGRFSGRQFSNSRSEMNVSTLELGDSALYLCASSSQGGNTGELFFGEGSRLTVL.